This is a list of T cell receptor beta chains from one sample in a study of T cell responses to AZD1222 COVID-19 vaccine. Assay used: immunoSEQ multiplex PCR; TCRdb lists only in-frame clones, some missing. The sample records fewer than 150,000 clones, 75% to 90% being singletons. The input for sequencing was peripheral blood, taken on day 0 of AZD1222 vaccination. These TCRs come from an adult in good health. CDR3s include the opening cysteine and the closing phenylalanine or tryptophan. A D gene is named only where the DNA matches it firmly. For some rows the clone size is stated as once, few or many, or as a class when expanded; others skip it.

J	length	D	size	V	DNA	CDR3
TRBJ2-7	16	TRBD1	NA	TRBV15	TGTGCCACCAGCAGGTATACAGGGGGCACCCCCTACGAGCAGTACTTC	CATSRYTGGTPYEQYF
TRBJ1-2	12	NA	NA	TRBV7-9	TGTGCCAGCAGCGCCCAGATGAATGGCTACACCTTC	CASSAQMNGYTF
TRBJ2-7	11	NA	NA	TRBV13	TGTGCCAGCAGCTTAGGCAACGAGCAGTACTTC	CASSLGNEQYF
TRBJ1-2	14	NA	many	TRBV5-4	TGTGCCAGCAGCTTGGATGACAGGCCCTATGGCTACACCTTC	CASSLDDRPYGYTF
TRBJ2-5	15	TRBD2	NA	TRBV30	TGTGCCTGGAGACGTCTAGCGGGGGGGCCGGAGACCCAGTACTTC	CAWRRLAGGPETQYF
TRBJ1-1	14	TRBD1	few	TRBV6-5	TGTGCCACCCGGACAGGGATAAGGAACACTGAAGCTTTCTTT	CATRTGIRNTEAFF
TRBJ2-3	14	NA	NA	TRBV3-1/TRBV3-2	TGTGCCAGCAGCCATGGACAGAGCACAGATACGCAGTATTTT	CASSHGQSTDTQYF
TRBJ2-3	15	TRBD1	NA	TRBV18	TGTGCCAGCTCAGCCCAGACAGGGAGCACAGATACGCAGTATTTT	CASSAQTGSTDTQYF
TRBJ1-5	20	NA	NA	TRBV7-3	TGTGCCAGCAGCCTAAAACAATCAGCTCAGGCCGGGCTGCCGTTTAGGCCCCAGCATTTT	CASSLKQSAQAGLPFRPQHF
TRBJ2-7	13	TRBD1	NA	TRBV12-3/TRBV12-4	TGTGCCAGCAGTTTGAACAGGGGGACCGAGCAGTACTTC	CASSLNRGTEQYF
TRBJ1-5	16	NA	NA	TRBV28	TGTGCCAGCAGTTCCCCCGCCTACCTGAGCAATCAGCCCCAGCATTTT	CASSSPAYLSNQPQHF
TRBJ1-6	15	NA	NA	TRBV9	TGTGCCAGCAGCGAAAGGACAGAGTCTAATTCACCCCTCCACTTT	CASSERTESNSPLHF
TRBJ2-7	12	NA	NA	TRBV6-2/TRBV6-3	TGTGCCAGCAGTTTCCTCGCAGACCAGCAGTACTTC	CASSFLADQQYF
TRBJ2-7	14	NA	once	TRBV3-1/TRBV3-2	TGTGCCAGCAGCCCTTCCCGGAGCTCCTACGAGCAGTACTTC	CASSPSRSSYEQYF
TRBJ1-4	15	TRBD1	NA	TRBV14	TGTGCCAGCAGCCCTTCCGGGACAGGGTACGAAAAACTGTTTTTT	CASSPSGTGYEKLFF
TRBJ1-2	16	TRBD1	NA	TRBV4-2	TGTGCCAGCAGCCAAGATGGAAGGGGGCTGAACTATGGCTACACCTTC	CASSQDGRGLNYGYTF
TRBJ2-1	13	NA	NA	TRBV24-1	TGTGCCACCAGTGATTTGGGGGATAATGAGCAGTTCTTC	CATSDLGDNEQFF
TRBJ1-4	13	TRBD1	NA	TRBV12-3/TRBV12-4	TGTGCCAGCAAGACAGGGGTTGATGAAAAACTGTTTTTT	CASKTGVDEKLFF
TRBJ2-3	14	NA	NA	TRBV6-4	TGTGCCAGCAGTGACGGGGCTAGGGGAGATACGCAGTATTTT	CASSDGARGDTQYF
TRBJ1-3	14	NA	NA	TRBV5-1	TGCGCCAGCAGCTTGAGGAGCTCTGGAAACACCATATATTTT	CASSLRSSGNTIYF
TRBJ1-1	13	TRBD1	NA	TRBV28	TGTGCCAGCAGTTTAAAGACAGGGTCTGAAGCTTTCTTT	CASSLKTGSEAFF
TRBJ2-7	13	NA	few	TRBV19	TGTGCCAGTAGTCCCAAGACAGCCTACGAGCAGTACTTC	CASSPKTAYEQYF
TRBJ2-1	17	TRBD2	NA	TRBV10-3	TGTGCCATCAGTGAGAATTTGGGGCTAGCGGGGTACAATGAGCAGTTCTTC	CAISENLGLAGYNEQFF
TRBJ1-6	13	NA	NA	TRBV28	TGTGCCAGCAGACCAGGGAGGAGTCCACCCCTCCACTTT	CASRPGRSPPLHF
TRBJ1-3	13	NA	NA	TRBV29-1	TGCAGCGTGGCGGATTTCTCTGGAAACACCATATATTTT	CSVADFSGNTIYF
TRBJ2-6	15	NA	NA	TRBV7-2	TGTGCCAGCAGGCTGAGGGACTCTGGGGCCAACGTCCTGACTTTC	CASRLRDSGANVLTF
TRBJ2-7	14	NA	NA	TRBV5-1	TGCGCCAGCAGCTTGGACCGGGAAGCCTACGAGCAGTACTTC	CASSLDREAYEQYF
TRBJ1-2	15	NA	NA	TRBV28	TGTGCCAGCAGTTTCTCCCAGGGAGTCGGACCTGGCTACACCTTC	CASSFSQGVGPGYTF
TRBJ1-1	11	NA	few	TRBV20-1	TGCAGTGCTAGAAGGGAAGCTGAAGCTTTCTTT	CSARREAEAFF
TRBJ1-1	15	NA	NA	TRBV6-6	TGTGCCAGCAGTATACTCCTTGGCAGGGCAACTGAAGCTTTCTTT	CASSILLGRATEAFF
TRBJ2-7	15	TRBD2	NA	TRBV19	TGTGCCAGTAGTATTATCCTAGCGGGGTCCTACGAGCAGTACTTC	CASSIILAGSYEQYF
TRBJ2-3	14	TRBD1	NA	TRBV5-4	TGTGCCAGCAGCTCGAAAACAGGGGCAGATACGCAGTATTTT	CASSSKTGADTQYF
TRBJ1-1	17	NA	once	TRBV24-1	TGTGCCACCAGTGATTTACCCACTCAGGGTGCCGACACTGAAGCTTTCTTT	CATSDLPTQGADTEAFF
TRBJ1-1	15	NA	NA	TRBV18	TGTGCCAGCTCACCACCTCCAGGCATGAACACTGAAGCTTTCTTT	CASSPPPGMNTEAFF
TRBJ2-1	15	TRBD1	NA	TRBV4-1	TGCGCCAGCAGCCAACCGGGACAGGGGGTAAATGAGCAGTTCTTC	CASSQPGQGVNEQFF
TRBJ1-6	14	NA	NA	TRBV28	TGTGCCAGCAGTTTGAGGGACTGGGGTTCACCCCTCCACTTT	CASSLRDWGSPLHF
TRBJ1-1	13	NA	NA	TRBV3-1/TRBV3-2	TGTGCCAGCAGCCAAGAGTACGAGGGGAGGGCTTTCTTT	CASSQEYEGRAFF
TRBJ1-1	15	TRBD1	NA	TRBV28	TGTGCCAGCAGTCCCGGGACAGGGGTTAACACTGAAGCTTTCTTT	CASSPGTGVNTEAFF
TRBJ1-2	13	NA	NA	TRBV7-8	TGTGCCAGCAGCTTAGCGCAGGGGTATGGCTACACCTTC	CASSLAQGYGYTF
TRBJ1-2	13	NA	NA	TRBV6-5	TGTGCCAGCACTAGCGGGACAAACTATGGCTACACCTTC	CASTSGTNYGYTF
TRBJ2-1	15	NA	NA	TRBV7-9	TGTGCCAGCAGCCTGGGACTCAGACAATACAATGAGCAGTTCTTC	CASSLGLRQYNEQFF
TRBJ1-1	13	TRBD1	NA	TRBV27	TGTGCCAGCAGTTTATCGCGGGACAGTAAAGCTTTCTTT	CASSLSRDSKAFF
TRBJ2-7	17	NA	NA	TRBV9	TGTGCCAGCAGCGTAGGCCCCCTTGGGACACGGACCTACGAGCAGTACTTC	CASSVGPLGTRTYEQYF
TRBJ1-5	15	NA	once	TRBV9	TGTGCCAGCAGCGTAGGATGGGGTGGCAATCAGCCCCAGCATTTT	CASSVGWGGNQPQHF
TRBJ1-2	13	TRBD1	NA	TRBV28	TGTGCCAGCACCCTACAGGGGTACTATGGCTACACCTTC	CASTLQGYYGYTF
TRBJ2-2	12	NA	NA	TRBV24-1	TGTGCCACCAGTGTTGTCCCGGGGGAGCTGTTTTTT	CATSVVPGELFF
TRBJ1-5	12	NA	NA	TRBV7-9	TGTGCCAGCAGCTTCGATGGGCAGCCCCAGCATTTT	CASSFDGQPQHF
TRBJ1-5	16	NA	once	TRBV18	TGTGCCAGCTCACCGGGGGGGGACTATAGCAATCAGCCCCAGCATTTT	CASSPGGDYSNQPQHF
TRBJ1-5	14	NA	NA	TRBV18	TGTGCCAGCTCGGGGGGAGGGGTGACCCAGCCCCAGCATTTT	CASSGGGVTQPQHF
TRBJ2-3	16	TRBD2	NA	TRBV7-3	TGTGCCAGCAGCCCCCGACTAGCGGGGGGCACAGATACGCAGTATTTT	CASSPRLAGGTDTQYF
TRBJ1-3	16	NA	NA	TRBV5-1	TGCGCCAGCAGCCCCCCCCTGACAGGAGGCGGAAACACCATATATTTT	CASSPPLTGGGNTIYF
TRBJ1-6	15	NA	NA	TRBV11-2	TGTGCCAGCAGCCCCAGACAGCCCAATAATTCACCCCTCCACTTT	CASSPRQPNNSPLHF
TRBJ2-3	14	NA	NA	TRBV13	TGTGCCAGCAGCTCCAAGGTGGGCACAGATACGCAGTATTTT	CASSSKVGTDTQYF
TRBJ2-1	15	NA	few	TRBV4-3	TGCGCCAGCAGCCAAGATGTTGGAAACTACAATGAGCAGTTCTTC	CASSQDVGNYNEQFF
TRBJ2-7	14	NA	NA	TRBV5-3	TGTGCCAGAAGCTTGGAAGGAAGGATCTACGAGCAGTACTTC	CARSLEGRIYEQYF
TRBJ2-2	14	TRBD1	NA	TRBV2	TGTGCCAGCAGTGGACAGGGGAACACCGGGGAGCTGTTTTTT	CASSGQGNTGELFF
TRBJ1-2	14	NA	NA	TRBV18	TGTGCCAGCTCATCGACGGACACGTCCTATGGCTACACCTTC	CASSSTDTSYGYTF